One and the same sample provided the 30 T cell receptor beta chains below, sequenced in a study of cytomegalovirus exposure and HLA in healthy donors. 13 Jbeta primers and 60 Vbeta primers were used for the PCR. The method was immunoSEQ multiplex PCR; TCRdb's version includes in-frame clones alone and lacks a portion of them. The data contain some 130,000 clones, about 80% of them singletons. Input material: PBMCs. These receptor sequences come from a man aged 35 to 55 in good health and CMV-seropositive.

The chain recombines TRBV5-6 with TRBJ1-6; 11 bases line up with TRBD1. CDR3 size: 13 residues. CDR1 is SGHDT, CDR2 YYEEEE, per germline. With 9 bases clipped from V and 9 bases from J, the junction kept 5 bases outside the gene matches. CDR3 protein: CATNGQGASPLHF. CDR3 sequence (DNA): TGTGCCACCAACGGACAGGGGGCTTCACCCCTCCACTTT.

This sequence joins TRBV4-1 and TRBJ1-2; D gene unclear. The CDR3 has 12 amino acids. V shed 0 bases and J shed 10 bases, with 9 bases lying between them. Germline CDR1 MGHRA, CDR2 YSYEKL. The CDR3 sequence: CASSQDEYLYTF. The CDR3 DNA is TGCGCCAGCAGCCAAGATGAGTACCTCTACACCTTC.

This sequence joins TRBV5-5 and TRBJ2-7; no reliable D call. The CDR3 runs to 11 residues. Trimming removed 6 bases from V and 2 bases from J, with 6 bases in between. Germline V gene data show CDR1 as SGHKS and CDR2 as YYEKEE (reference sequence). The CDR3: CASNSPYEQYF. Here the CDR3 DNA reads TGTGCCAGCAACTCCCCCTACGAGCAGTACTTC. The whole variable domain, filled in from reference TRBV5-5 and TRBJ2-7, reads DAGVTQSPTHLIKTRGQQVTLRCSPISGHKSVSWYQQVLGQGPQFIFQYYEKEERGRGNFPDRFSARQFPNYSSELNVNALLLGDSALYLCASNSPYEQYFGPGTRLTVT.

The chain employs TRBV29-1 and TRBJ2-5, with 7 bases fitting TRBD2. The germline CDR1 and CDR2 sequences are SQVTM and ANQGSEA. The CDR3 has 13 amino acids. With V trimmed by 7 bases and J by 4 bases, 9 bases remained unmatched. CDR3 bases: TGCAGCGAAGCGCGGGAGAGGGGAGAGACCCAGTACTTC. It encodes CSEARERGETQYF. The complete variable domain, with remaining parts taken from reference TRBV29-1 and TRBJ2-5, reads SAVISQKPSRDICQRGTSLTIQCQVDSQVTMMFWYRQQPGQSLTLIATANQGSEATYESGFVIDKFPISRPNLTFSTLTVSNMSPEDSSIYLCSEARERGETQYFGPGTRLLVL.

This clone occurred once. The chain recombines TRBV27 with TRBJ2-2; TRBD1 matches 7 bases. The CDR3 has 14 amino acids. V gave up 5 bases and J gave up 6 bases; unmatched junction bases: 6. Germline CDR1 is MNHEY and CDR2 is SMNVEV (reference sequence). For the CDR3, the DNA is TGTGCCAGCAGTCCTATTGGGACAGCCGGGGAGCTGTTTTTT. Protein: CASSPIGTAGELFF.

The chain combines TRBV7-6 with TRBJ2-4; TRBD1 agrees at 9 bases. Per germline, CDR1 SGHVS and CDR2 FNYEAQ. The CDR3 covers 16 residues. V was pared by 5 bases and J by 6 bases, with 11 bases of the junction left unmatched. DNA of the CDR3: TGTGCCAGCAGCGCAGAGTCTTGGACAGGGGTAAACATTCAGTACTTC. Translating gives CASSAESWTGVNIQYF.

This clone has a single count. V usage is TRBV27 and J usage is TRBJ2-7; no reliable D call. Germline V lookup: CDR1 MNHEY, CDR2 SMNVEV (reference sequence). Trimming stripped 5 bases from V and 3 bases from J, with 14 bases between. This CDR3 is built from 14 residues. The CDR3: CASSISGDHYEQYF. DNA of the CDR3: TGTGCCAGCAGTATCTCCGGAGACCACTACGAGCAGTACTTC.

This clone showed up just once. The rearrangement uses TRBV27 and TRBJ2-2; TRBD2 is a possible D gene (5 bases). The CDR3 sequence is 17 residues long. The V gene lost 9 bases and the J gene lost 1 base, with 21 bases spanning the gap. CDR1 MNHEY and CDR2 SMNVEV come from the germline V gene (reference sequence). The CDR3 region is CASGRGLREVNTGELFF. The DNA of the CDR3 is TGTGCCAGTGGGAGAGGGTTGCGCGAGGTGAACACCGGGGAGCTGTTTTTT.

The chain couples TRBV7-9 to TRBJ1-1; D gene ambiguous. CDR1 SEHNR and CDR2 FQNEAQ come from the germline V gene (reference sequence). This CDR3 is built from 13 residues. V lost 3 bases and J 1 base, leaving 6 bases between the germline ends. The CDR3 sequence is CASSFAGNTEAFF. The CDR3 DNA is TGTGCCAGCAGCTTCGCAGGGAACACTGAAGCTTTCTTT.

This chain links TRBV9 with TRBJ2-1, with 8 bases fitting TRBD2. V shed 1 base and J 8 bases; nucleotides not matched to a gene: 8. Germline V lookup: CDR1 SGDLS, CDR2 YYNGEE. CDR3 size: 15 residues. In DNA form, the CDR3 reads TGTGCCAGCAGCGTAAAAGCGGGAGTGATTTATGAGCAGTTCTTC. Its translation: CASSVKAGVIYEQFF.

The chain recombines TRBV30 with TRBJ1-2; the match to TRBD1 covers 9 bases. The CDR3 is made up of 14 amino acids. V gave up 2 bases and J gave up 8 bases; unmatched junction bases: 9. The germline V gene has CDR1 GTSNPN and CDR2 SVGIG (reference sequence). The CDR3 DNA follows: TGTGCCTGGAGTACCGGGACAGGGTTAGAGGGCTACACCTTC. Its translation: CAWSTGTGLEGYTF.

This chain links TRBV10-3 with TRBJ2-7; 8 bases agree with TRBD1. V dropped 2 bases and J dropped 4; count of bases not matched to a gene: 4. The CDR3 has 14 amino acids. Per the germline V gene, CDR1 is ENHRY and CDR2 is SYGVKD. In DNA form, the CDR3 reads TGTGCCATCAGTGAGATCCAGGGGGCTTACGAGCAGTACTTC. It codes for CAISEIQGAYEQYF.

This chain links TRBV7-8 with TRBJ2-6; TRBD2 might be the D (6 bases). Trimming removed 1 base at V and 4 bases at J, with 23 bases between. Germline CDR1 SGHVS, CDR2 FQNEAQ. The CDR3 runs to 20 residues. In DNA, the CDR3 is TGTGCCAGCAGCTTAGGATCTCGGGGACTTACCACCAGGGGGGCCAACGTCCTGACTTTC. Translating it yields CASSLGSRGLTTRGANVLTF.

This chain links TRBV7-9 with TRBJ2-5; 7 nucleotides align to TRBD2. The CDR3 is 16 residues long. Per germline, CDR1 SEHNR and CDR2 FQNEAQ (reference sequence). V dropped 7 bases and J dropped 2; count of bases not matched to a gene: 13. The CDR3 loop reads CASNFRPLGGQETQYF. The DNA of the CDR3 is TGTGCCAGCAACTTTAGACCCCTCGGGGGGCAAGAGACCCAGTACTTC.

V is TRBV18 and J is TRBJ2-3; TRBD2 matches at 8 bases. V shed 0 bases, J shed 2 bases, and the junction held 13 bases outside the gene matches. The V gene's germline CDR1 is KGHSH and CDR2 LQKENI. The CDR3 loop spans 19 amino acids. The CDR3 loop reads CASSPPSAGDSWLTDTQYF. The CDR3 DNA reads TGTGCCAGCTCACCACCTTCAGCGGGAGACTCTTGGCTCACAGATACGCAGTATTTT. Filled out from reference TRBV18 and TRBJ2-3, the complete variable domain reads NAGVMQNPRHLVRRRGQEARLRCSPMKGHSHVYWYRQLPEEGLKFMVYLQKENIIDESGMPKERFSAEFPKEGPSILRIQQVVRGDSAAYFCASSPPSAGDSWLTDTQYFGPGTRLTVL.

The rearrangement links TRBV19 to TRBJ1-1, with a possible D match to TRBD1 (5 bases). Germline CDR1 LNHDA, CDR2 SQIVND (reference sequence). V lost 2 bases, J lost 5 bases, and 18 bases lay in between. The CDR3 contains 16 residues. CDR3: CASSILYVGEGTEAFF. The CDR3 DNA reads TGTGCCAGTAGTATACTCTACGTCGGGGAGGGGACTGAAGCTTTCTTT.

The chain couples TRBV30 to TRBJ1-1; no definite D call. The germline gives CDR1 GTSNPN, CDR2 SVGIG (reference sequence). The CDR3 length is 14 residues. Trimming cost V 3 bases and J 0 bases, with 11 bases left between them. In nucleotides, the CDR3 is TGTGCCTGGAGGAAGGGAGGGCTGAACACTGAAGCTTTCTTT. Its protein is CAWRKGGLNTEAFF.

The chain joins TRBV7-8 to TRBJ2-7; possibly TRBD1 for D (6 bases). Germline V gene sequence: CDR1 SGHVS, CDR2 FQNEAQ. The V and J ends lost 5 bases and 4 bases respectively, with 12 bases between them. This CDR3 has 13 residues. The CDR3 DNA reads as TGTGCCAGCAGCCCGGGACATCAATACGAGCAGTACTTC. This sequence encodes CASSPGHQYEQYF.

This clone was detected a few times. The rearrangement uses TRBV6-5 and TRBJ2-2, with D maybe TRBD2 (6 bases). CDR1 and CDR2 (germline): MNHEY, SVGAGI. This CDR3 is 16 amino acids long. The ends were cut back, 0 bases at V and 7 bases at J, with 15 bases in the middle. The CDR3: CASSYSVSGAIGELFF. The CDR3 DNA follows: TGTGCCAGCAGTTACTCTGTTAGCGGAGCTATCGGGGAGCTGTTTTTT.

The rearrangement links TRBV2 to TRBJ2-2, with TRBD2 as a possible D gene (7 bases). V was clipped by 6 bases and J by 5 bases, with 16 bases between them. CDR1 SNHLY and CDR2 FYNNEI come from the germline V gene. The CDR3 runs to 15 residues. The CDR3 sequence is CASSRRGRGTGELFF. Written as DNA, the CDR3 is TGTGCCAGCAGCAGGCGGGGGCGAGGGACCGGGGAGCTGTTTTTT.

The rearrangement joins TRBV5-1 to TRBJ2-2, with 9 nucleotides matching TRBD2. V lost 0 bases to trimming and J lost 4 bases; unmatched junction nucleotides: 10. Per the germline V gene, CDR1 is SGHRS and CDR2 is YFSETQ. CDR3 length: 18 residues. DNA for the CDR3: TGCGCCAGCAGCTTGGCCCCGCGGGAGGGCCTTGGCACCGGGGAGCTGTTTTTT. Its protein product is CASSLAPREGLGTGELFF.

This chain links TRBV2 with TRBJ2-7; the D gene is possibly TRBD1 (6 bases). The germline V gene has CDR1 SNHLY and CDR2 FYNNEI. Trimming left V 2 bases short and J 10 bases short, with 15 bases between. The CDR3 is made up of 13 amino acids. The chain's CDR3 is CASSERGTARQYF. CDR3 nucleotides: TGTGCCAGCAGTGAAAGGGGGACGGCGCGACAGTACTTC.

In DNA form, the CDR3 reads TGTGCTAGTGGTAGCACAGGGAGCTCCTACGAGCAGTACTTC. This sequence encodes CASGSTGSSYEQYF. This chain connects TRBV12-5 to TRBJ2-5; tentative D call: TRBD1 (6 bases). The J call may be faulty, since TRBJ2-7 better matches the DNA end. Germline CDR1 is LGHNT and CDR2 is FRNRAP. The CDR3 is 14 amino acids.

This clone was counted a few times. The rearrangement uses TRBV27 and TRBJ2-1, with TRBD1 identical over 7 bases. Germline V gene data show CDR1 as MNHEY and CDR2 as SMNVEV (reference sequence). This CDR3 contains 16 residues. The trim removed 3 bases at V and 6 bases at J, leaving 11 bases unmatched. The CDR3 reads CASSFTDRVPGNEQFF. The CDR3 coding sequence is TGTGCCAGCAGTTTCACCGACAGGGTTCCGGGCAATGAGCAGTTCTTC.

This rearrangement joins TRBV30 to TRBJ2-5; 10 nucleotides align to TRBD1. The J call is in doubt because the DNA end fits TRBJ2-7 better. The germline gives CDR1 GTSNPN, CDR2 SVGIG (reference sequence). The CDR3 length is 15 residues. The CDR3 loop reads CAWSPDRGLSYEQYF. DNA of the CDR3: TGTGCCTGGAGTCCCGACAGGGGGCTAAGTTACGAGCAGTACTTC.

The genes are TRBV6-1 and TRBJ2-4, with D maybe TRBD1 (8 bases). The germline CDR1 and CDR2 sequences are MNHNS and SASEGT. V gave up 4 bases and J gave up 5 bases, with 15 bases separating them. CDR3 length equals 15 residues. The CDR3 protein is CASSVLQGGQNIQYF. CDR3 sequence (DNA): TGTGCCAGCAGTGTTTTACAGGGGGGGCAAAACATTCAGTACTTC.

A word on this clone: The germline gene is not matched at one end of the junction; a read error may be the cause. This chain connects TRBV11-2 to TRBJ2-5; a weak D match, TRBD2 (5 bases). Per germline, CDR1 SGHAT and CDR2 FQNNGV. The CDR3 has 12 residues. CDR3 in amino acids: CASSLRGEAQYF. CDR3 coding DNA: TGTGCCAGCAGCTTACGGGGAGAGGCCCAGTACTTC.

About this clone: The identical CDR3 is also encoded by other nucleotide sequences in the sample. The genes are TRBV30 and TRBJ1-4; weak D call: TRBD1 (5 bases). The CDR3 loop spans 12 amino acids. V lost 1 base and J lost 8, with 8 bases in between. Germline CDR1 reads GTSNPN; CDR2 reads SVGIG (reference sequence). CDR3 nucleotides: TGTGCCTGGAGTGACGGGGGAGAAAAACTGTTTTTT. This gives the protein CAWSDGGEKLFF.

V usage is TRBV10-3 and J usage is TRBJ2-1, with TRBD2 matching over 10 bases. With V trimmed by 10 bases and J by 8 bases, 8 bases remained unmatched. The CDR3 is 13 amino acids. Looked up from germline, CDR1 is ENHRY and CDR2 is SYGVKD. The CDR3 here is CATAASGSDEQFF. The CDR3, as DNA: TGTGCCACCGCCGCTAGCGGGAGCGATGAGCAGTTCTTC.

The chain links TRBV5-8 to TRBJ1-1; 7 bases are shared with TRBD1. Germline lookup yields CDR1 SGHTS and CDR2 YDEGEE. Trimming cost V 4 bases and J 0 bases; bases outside gene matches: 6. The CDR3 has 15 amino acids. The CDR3 sequence is CASSLRQGMNTEAFF. The CDR3 DNA reads TGTGCCAGCAGCCTCCGACAGGGCATGAACACTGAAGCTTTCTTT.